The 2 T cell receptor beta chains in this list originate from one sample, sequenced in a study of blood T cell repertoires in COVID-19 (dated by TCRdb to 2018 to 2020). The library relied on the immunoSEQ multiplex PCR assay. Not all clones reach the TCRdb copy of this immuneACCESS table, which keeps in-frame sequences only. Checked studies attribute under half of the gap to unresolved V genes and leave the rest unexplained. The sample table lists around 130,000 clones, more than 75% of them with a count of one. Jointly, the top ten make up around 3.8% of the sample. The specimen sequenced was peripheral blood. These receptors were obtained from a man over 45 with active COVID-19.

The chain recombines TRBV7-8 with TRBJ2-5, with D possibly matching TRBD1 (5 bases). Germline loops: CDR1 SGHVS, CDR2 FQNEAQ. Between the trimmed V and J ends, which lost 5 bases and 7 bases, there was a span of 14 bases. The CDR3 length is 13 residues. CDR3 in amino acids: CASSKDTPGTQYF. The CDR3 DNA sequence: TGTGCCAGCAGCAAGGACACGCCAGGGACCCAGTACTTC.

This clone was counted between two and nine times. The chain couples TRBV6-4 to TRBJ1-6; no clear D. CDR3 size: 18 residues. V dropped 8 bases and J dropped 1 base, with 21 bases sitting between them. CDR1 is MRHNA, CDR2 SNTAGT, per germline. In DNA form, the CDR3 reads TGTGCCAGCTATCTGAAGACGGGAATTGGATCCTATAATTCACCCCTCCACTTT. It codes for CASYLKTGIGSYNSPLHF.